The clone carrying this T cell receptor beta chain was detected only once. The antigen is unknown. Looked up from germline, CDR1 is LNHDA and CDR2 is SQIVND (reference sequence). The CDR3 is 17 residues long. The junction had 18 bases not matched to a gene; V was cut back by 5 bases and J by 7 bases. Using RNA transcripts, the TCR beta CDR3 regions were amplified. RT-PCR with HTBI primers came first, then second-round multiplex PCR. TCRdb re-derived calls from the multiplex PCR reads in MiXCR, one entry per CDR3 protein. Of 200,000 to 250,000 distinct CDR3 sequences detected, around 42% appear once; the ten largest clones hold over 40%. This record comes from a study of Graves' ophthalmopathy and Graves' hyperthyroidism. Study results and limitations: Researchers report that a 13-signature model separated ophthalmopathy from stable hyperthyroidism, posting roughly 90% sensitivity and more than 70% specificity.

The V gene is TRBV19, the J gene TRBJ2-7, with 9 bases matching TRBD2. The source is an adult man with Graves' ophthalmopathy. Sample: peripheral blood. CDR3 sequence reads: CASSRGSLAGSSEEQYF. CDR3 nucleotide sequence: TGTGCCAGTAGTCGGGGGTCGCTAGCGGGGTCATCGGAAGAGCAGTACTTC.